The clone carrying this T cell receptor beta chain was seen a single time. Antigen unknown. Germline CDR1 GTSNPN, CDR2 SVGIG (reference sequence). Deletions cut 4 bases from V and 0 bases from J, with 16 bases between. The CDR3 runs to 16 residues. The entry originates in a study of cytotoxic CD8 clonotypes in ibrutinib-treated CLL. Profiled with immunoSEQ multiplex PCR; TCRdb holds only in-frame clones, not every one. Counted here are almost 45,000 clones, 55% to 75% occurring once; the ten biggest clones make up about 14%. Points from the study as a whole: Baseline clonality was higher than in age-matched healthy donors and moved in step with circulating CD8+ T-cell counts.

This clonotype was sampled from a human donor with chronic lymphocytic leukemia. The V gene is TRBV30, the J gene TRBJ1-3; D is ambiguous. The sample consisted of PBMCs, taken after 12 months of ibrutinib treatment. CDR3 in amino acids: CAWNSLDGYSGNTIYF. In DNA form, the CDR3 reads TGTGCCTGGAACTCCCTGGACGGCTACTCTGGAAACACCATATATTTT.